The clone carrying this T cell receptor beta chain was detected many times. This sample was taken from a study of regulatory T cells in long-lasting Graves disease. Across the study: Prior antithyroid drug treatment in newly diagnosed Graves' patients lasted under 3 months.

Time point noted: newly diagnosed GD, antithyroid drugs for less than 3 months. Scientists built the TCR library using RNA that was extracted from PBMCs. The germline gives CDR1 SGHTA, CDR2 FQGNSA. V lost 6 bases, J lost 6 bases, and 6 bases stayed unmatched. This CDR3 has 14 residues. Arm-PCR of CDR3 regions with iRepertoire HTBI primers generated TCR beta libraries. TCRdb re-derived calls from the multiplex PCR reads in MiXCR, one entry per CDR3 protein. The data show a few hundred thousand distinct CDR3 sequences, about 12% seen once. The sample was also reused in another study, on T cells in Graves' hyperthyroidism and ophthalmopathy. That paper adds: Hyperthyroidism of Graves' type that showed no ophthalmopathy progression within 18 months was stable. Expanded thyroid clonotypes (above 0.001) were mostly also found in blood.

The sequence was obtained from a woman between 18 and 29 years old with Graves disease. The sequences come from peripheral blood mononuclear cells (PBMCs), collected at new diagnosis, from a patient treated with antithyroid drugs. V usage is TRBV7-2 and J usage is TRBJ1-4; 8 nucleotides agree with TRBD1. The CDR3 protein is CASRRPGGDEKLFF. CDR3 DNA: TGTGCCAGCAGAAGACCAGGGGGCGATGAAAAACTGTTTTTT.